This entry lists 21 T cell receptor beta chains sequenced from one sample in a study of identical twins. A single record per CDR3 protein comes from TCRdb applying MiXCR to the 5' RACE reads. The repertoire holds some 900,000 distinct CDR3 sequences, with 9% to 15% as singletons. The same sample was also studied in work on yellow fever vaccine responses in identical twins.

Sequenced: PBMCs. The receptors shown here come from a woman aged 18-29 years in good health.

This clonotype has ten or more counts. This chain connects TRBV6-1 to TRBJ1-6; D is ambiguous. The CDR3 has 14 amino acids. CDR1 MNHNS and CDR2 SASEGT come from the germline V gene. Trimming left V 4 bases short and J 5 bases short, with 9 bases between. CDR3 loop: CASSGYINNSPLHF. The DNA for the CDR3 is TGTGCCAGCAGTGGCTACATCAATAATTCACCCCTCCACTTT.

In DNA, the CDR3 is TGCGCCAGCAGTGACCAGGGGGCAGGCACCGGGGAGCTGTTTTTT. Its translation is CASSDQGAGTGELFF. This chain joins TRBV10-1 and TRBJ2-2; 8 bases agree with TRBD1. Germline values: CDR1 WNHNN, CDR2 SYGVQD (reference sequence). J lost 4 bases, V lost 3 bases, and 4 bases had no gene match. There are 15 residues in the CDR3.

This sequence joins TRBV12-3 or TRBV12-4 and TRBJ1-2; D is undetermined. The CDR3 runs to 15 residues. Trimming left V 4 bases short and J 7 bases short, with 19 bases between. CDR3 sequence reads: CASSYPPGRLSGYTF. CDR3 bases: TGTGCCAGCAGTTACCCCCCGGGGAGATTGAGTGGCTACACCTTC.

The chain combines TRBV5-6 with TRBJ2-4; D unresolved. This CDR3 region has 15 residues. The V end lost 4 bases, the J end lost 6 bases, and 17 bases lay between the germline ends. Germline CDR1 reads SGHDT; CDR2 reads YYEEEE. For the CDR3, the DNA is TGTGCCAGCAGCACCTGGACCCGCTCAAGAAACATTCAGTACTTC. Amino acid sequence: CASSTWTRSRNIQYF.

The chain recombines TRBV19 with TRBJ2-5; 7 bases fit TRBD1. This CDR3 is built from 13 residues. The V and J ends lost 4 bases and 5 bases, in that order; junction bases with no gene match: 4. Germline CDR1 and CDR2: LNHDA and SQIVND (reference sequence). The CDR3 DNA sequence: TGTGCCAGTAGTACGACAGGGCTTGAGACCCAGTACTTC. Protein product: CASSTTGLETQYF.

V is TRBV6-1 and J is TRBJ2-1; 7 nucleotides align to TRBD2. V was pared by 7 bases and J by 0 bases, with 9 bases of the junction left unmatched. Germline V gene lookup returns CDR1 MNHNS and CDR2 SASEGT. The length of the CDR3 is 16 residues. The CDR3: CASKGGEGSSYNEQFF. The CDR3 DNA is TGTGCCAGCAAAGGTGGGGAGGGAAGCTCCTACAATGAGCAGTTCTTC.

This clonotype was seen more than once but under ten times. The genes are TRBV13 and TRBJ2-3; TRBD2 matches 9 bases. Germline assignment: CDR1 PRHDT and CDR2 FYEKMQ (reference sequence). The CDR3 has 19 residues. Unmatched junction bases numbered 18, after V lost 5 bases and J lost 3 bases. CDR3 DNA sequence: TGTGCCAGCAGCCCAATGGTCGCGGGGGGGCCACATTCGACAGATACGCAGTATTTT. Protein sequence: CASSPMVAGGPHSTDTQYF.

This clonotype was counted only a few times. The V and J genes are TRBV6-5 and TRBJ1-1; D call uncertain. V gave up 0 bases and J gave up 11 bases, with 16 bases separating them. CDR3 length equals 14 residues. Germline values: CDR1 MNHEY, CDR2 SVGAGI. CDR3 nucleotide sequence: TGTGCCAGCAGTTACTCGGCGGACCTGTCGGGGGCTTTCTTT. Protein product: CASSYSADLSGAFF.

The sample holds many counts of this clonotype. The rearrangement links TRBV24-1 to TRBJ2-1, with a weak D call TRBD1 (6 bases). V was cut by 5 bases and J by 5 bases, with 12 bases left in between. The germline V gene has CDR1 KGHDR and CDR2 SFDVKD. There are 14 residues in the CDR3. The CDR3 loop is CATSARTAHNEQFF. In nucleotides, the CDR3 is TGTGCCACCAGTGCTAGGACAGCCCACAATGAGCAGTTCTTC.

This clonotype has a handful of counts. This chain links TRBV20-1 with TRBJ2-2; no clear D gene. V was pared by 0 bases and J by 5 bases, with 10 bases between. The CDR3 contains 14 residues. Germline V gene lookup returns CDR1 DFQATT and CDR2 SNEGSKA (reference sequence). The CDR3 DNA sequence: TGCAGTGCTAGAGATCCCAGTTGGACCGGGGAGCTGTTTTTT. Protein: CSARDPSWTGELFF.

The rearrangement links TRBV9 to TRBJ2-5, with D possibly TRBD2 on 6 matching bases. CDR1 is SGDLS, CDR2 YYNGEE, per germline. The CDR3 is made up of 14 amino acids. The V gene lost 3 bases and the J gene lost 2 bases, with 11 bases spanning the gap. In DNA form, the CDR3 reads TGTGCCAGCAGCGGTAGCGGTGTACAAGAGACCCAGTACTTC. Amino acids: CASSGSGVQETQYF.

The chain is built from TRBV28 and TRBJ2-1; D not certain. CDR1 and CDR2 (germline): MDHEN, SYDVKM. V gave up 5 bases and J gave up 0 bases, with 17 bases separating them. The CDR3 is 17 amino acids. CDR3: CASSLSFSYTSYNEQFF. In DNA form, the CDR3 reads TGTGCCAGCAGTCTCTCCTTTTCCTACACCTCCTACAATGAGCAGTTCTTC.

The chain joins TRBV9 to TRBJ1-4; tentatively, D is TRBD1 (6 bases). V was clipped by 2 bases and J by 4 bases, with 12 bases between them. This CDR3 has 15 amino acids. Per the germline V gene, CDR1 is SGDLS and CDR2 is YYNGEE. The CDR3 protein is CASSVTGSGNEKLFF. For the CDR3, the DNA is TGTGCCAGCAGCGTGACAGGTTCCGGTAATGAAAAACTGTTTTTT.

With respect to this clonotype: One end of the junction fails to match germline, which may point to a read error. The V call is TRBV5-5, the J call TRBJ1-2; D gene ambiguous. This CDR3 is built from 14 residues. CDR1 is SGHKS, CDR2 YYEKEE, per germline (reference sequence). The CDR3 here is CASSLGVIVDFRIF. CDR3 nucleotides: TGTGCCAGCAGCTTGGGGGTTATCGTAGACTTTCGGATCTTC. Variable domain in full (rest from reference TRBV5-5 and TRBJ1-2): DAGVTQSPTHLIKTRGQQVTLRCSPISGHKSVSWYQQVLGQGPQFIFQYYEKEERGRGNFPDRFSARQFPNYSSELNVNALLLGDSALYLCASSLGVIVDFRIFGSGTRLTVV.

This clonotype was picked up a small number of times. J is TRBJ2-2 and V is TRBV12-3 or TRBV12-4; D remains ambiguous. The CDR3 totals 15 residues. Between the trimmed V and J ends, which lost 3 bases and 0 bases, there was a span of 8 bases. In DNA, the CDR3 is TGTGCCAGCAGTTTTCTGACACCGAACACCGGGGAGCTGTTTTTT. This translates into CASSFLTPNTGELFF.

The count of this clonotype is one. V is TRBV27 and J is TRBJ2-5, with D possibly TRBD2 on 5 matching bases. The CDR3 is 13 amino acids. Germline V CDR1 and CDR2: MNHEY, SMNVEV (reference sequence). V lost 6 bases and J lost 4, with 12 bases in between. The CDR3 reads CASSSGILETQYF. DNA of the CDR3: TGTGCCAGCAGCTCCGGGATTTTAGAGACCCAGTACTTC.

This clonotype was seen only once. The V call is TRBV11-2, the J call TRBJ2-2, with 7 bases that match TRBD1. V was clipped by 5 bases and J by 3 bases; unmatched bases: 9. CDR1 and CDR2 (germline): SGHAT, FQNNGV. CDR3 size: 16 residues. CDR3 DNA sequence: TGTGCCAGCAGCATCCGGGACAGACTTTACACCGGGGAGCTGTTTTTT. Its protein product is CASSIRDRLYTGELFF.

This clonotype occurred a few times. The rearrangement uses TRBV20-1 and TRBJ2-6; no definite D call. V was shortened by 5 bases and J by 0 bases, with 8 bases between the two germline ends. The germline gives CDR1 DFQATT, CDR2 SNEGSKA (reference sequence). The CDR3 has 14 residues. The CDR3 protein is CSAPTSSGANVLTF. The CDR3 coding sequence is TGCAGTGCTCCCACTTCCTCTGGGGCCAACGTCCTGACTTTC.

In its sample, this clonotype was seen a few times. As DNA, the CDR3 is TGTGCCACCAGTGGCAGCCCGGGTGGCACTGAAGCTTTCTTT. The encoded protein is CATSGSPGGTEAFF. V is TRBV24-1 and J is TRBJ1-1; D is unresolved. The CDR3 has 14 residues. V was trimmed by 5 bases and J by 4 bases, leaving 13 bases between them. Germline loops: CDR1 KGHDR, CDR2 SFDVKD.

This clonotype has a handful of counts. The chain employs TRBV13 and TRBJ2-5, with TRBD2 matching over 12 bases. Germline values: CDR1 PRHDT, CDR2 FYEKMQ (reference sequence). After removal of 4 bases from V and 1 base from J, the junction contained 10 bases not matched to a gene. This CDR3 is 18 amino acids long. The CDR3 reads CASSSLAGGPDPQETQYF. The CDR3 DNA follows: TGTGCCAGCAGCTCACTAGCGGGGGGACCGGATCCCCAAGAGACCCAGTACTTC.

The rearrangement links TRBV10-3 to TRBJ2-1, with D maybe TRBD2 (5 bases). Germline CDR1 is ENHRY and CDR2 is SYGVKD. Trimming stripped 3 bases from V and 8 bases from J, with 11 bases between. This CDR3 has 13 residues. Here the CDR3 DNA reads TGTGCCATCAGTGATCGGGAATCTTATGAGCAGTTCTTC. This translates into CAISDRESYEQFF.